This T cell receptor (beta chain) is drawn from a study of cytomegalovirus exposure and HLA in healthy donors. Notes on the study in general: The study recorded some 160 TCR beta chains that were cytomegalovirus-associated.

Notes on this clone: The antigen remains undetermined.

The PCR had 60 Vbeta and 13 Jbeta primers. Repertoires were generated with immunoSEQ multiplex PCR, while TCRdb's copy carries only in-frame clones and drops some. This sample has about 120,000 clones; about two thirds occur once, and the top ten carry about 8.2%. This CDR3 contains 14 residues. Trimming cost V 0 bases and J 2 bases, with 10 bases left between them. Germline V lookup: CDR1 SQVTM, CDR2 ANQGSEA. This TCR was recovered from a woman between 40 and 50 years old in good health and CMV-seropositive. The J gene is TRBJ1-1, the V gene TRBV29-1; D unresolved. What was sequenced was PBMCs. The CDR3 loop is CSVEELRDNTEAFF. The CDR3 nucleotides are TGCAGCGTTGAAGAATTGCGAGATAACACTGAAGCTTTCTTT.